This T cell receptor beta chain appears in the sequencing data of a study of cytomegalovirus exposure and HLA in healthy donors. To note about this clone: Its antigen remains unknown.

Findings and caveats of the study: Reportedly, diagnosis of cytomegalovirus status by the classifier showed high specificity and sensitivity.

60 Vbeta and 13 Jbeta primers were used in PCR. Assay used: immunoSEQ multiplex PCR; TCRdb lists only in-frame clones, some missing. The table has over 150,000 clones, over 65% seen once. The CDR3 extends over 13 amino acids. Trimming stripped 4 bases from V and 3 bases from J, with 10 bases between. Germline-derived CDR1 and CDR2 are KGHSH and LQKENI. The sample was PBMCs. The chain joins TRBV18 to TRBJ2-7; maybe TRBD2 (5 bases). The receptor's source is a woman aged 60-70 years in good health and CMV-seropositive. CDR3 sequence reads: CASSQSRDYEQYF. DNA of the CDR3: TGTGCCAGCTCACAGTCCCGGGACTACGAGCAGTACTTC.